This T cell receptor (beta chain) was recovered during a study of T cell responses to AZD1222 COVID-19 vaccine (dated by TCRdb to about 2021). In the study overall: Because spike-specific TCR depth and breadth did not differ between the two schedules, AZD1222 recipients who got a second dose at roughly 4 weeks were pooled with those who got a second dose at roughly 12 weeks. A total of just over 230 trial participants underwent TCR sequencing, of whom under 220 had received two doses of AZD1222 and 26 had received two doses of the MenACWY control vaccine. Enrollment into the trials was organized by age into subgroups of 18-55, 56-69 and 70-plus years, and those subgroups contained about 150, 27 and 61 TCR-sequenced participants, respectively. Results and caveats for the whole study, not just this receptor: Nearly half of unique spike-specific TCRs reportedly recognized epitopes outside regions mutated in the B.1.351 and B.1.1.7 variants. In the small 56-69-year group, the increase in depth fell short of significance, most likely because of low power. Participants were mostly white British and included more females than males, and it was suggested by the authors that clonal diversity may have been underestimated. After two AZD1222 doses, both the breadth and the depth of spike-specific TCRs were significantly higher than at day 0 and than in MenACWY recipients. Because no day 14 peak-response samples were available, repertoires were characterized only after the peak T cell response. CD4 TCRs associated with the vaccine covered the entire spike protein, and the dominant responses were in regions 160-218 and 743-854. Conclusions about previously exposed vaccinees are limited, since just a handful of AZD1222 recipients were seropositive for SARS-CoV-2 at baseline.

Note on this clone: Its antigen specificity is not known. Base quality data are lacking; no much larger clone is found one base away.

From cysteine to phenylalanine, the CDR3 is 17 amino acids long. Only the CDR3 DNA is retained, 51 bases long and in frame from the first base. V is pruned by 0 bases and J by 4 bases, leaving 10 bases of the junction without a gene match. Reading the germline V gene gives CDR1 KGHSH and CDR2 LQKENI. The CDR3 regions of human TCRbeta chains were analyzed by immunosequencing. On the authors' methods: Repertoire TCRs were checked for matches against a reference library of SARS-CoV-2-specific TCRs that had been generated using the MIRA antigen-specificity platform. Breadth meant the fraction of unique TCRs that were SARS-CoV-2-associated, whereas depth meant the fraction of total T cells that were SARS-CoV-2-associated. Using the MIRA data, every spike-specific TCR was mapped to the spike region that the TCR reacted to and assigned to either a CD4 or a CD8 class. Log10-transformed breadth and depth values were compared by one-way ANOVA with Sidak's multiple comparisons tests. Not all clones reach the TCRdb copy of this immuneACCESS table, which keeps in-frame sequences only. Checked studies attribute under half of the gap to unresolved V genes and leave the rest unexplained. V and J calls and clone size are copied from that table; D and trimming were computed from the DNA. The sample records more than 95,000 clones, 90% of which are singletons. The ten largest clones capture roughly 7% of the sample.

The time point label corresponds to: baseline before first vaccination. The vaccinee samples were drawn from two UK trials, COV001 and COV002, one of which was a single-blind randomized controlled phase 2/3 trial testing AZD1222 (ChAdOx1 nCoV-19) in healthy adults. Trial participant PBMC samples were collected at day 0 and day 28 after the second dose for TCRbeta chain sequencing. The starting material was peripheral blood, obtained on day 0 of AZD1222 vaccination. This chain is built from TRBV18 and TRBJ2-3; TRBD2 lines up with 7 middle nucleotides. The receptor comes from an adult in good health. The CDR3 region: CASSPPGRETRPDTQYF. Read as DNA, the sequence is TGTGCCAGCTCACCACCGGGGCGGGAGACTCGTCCAGATACGCAGTATTTT.